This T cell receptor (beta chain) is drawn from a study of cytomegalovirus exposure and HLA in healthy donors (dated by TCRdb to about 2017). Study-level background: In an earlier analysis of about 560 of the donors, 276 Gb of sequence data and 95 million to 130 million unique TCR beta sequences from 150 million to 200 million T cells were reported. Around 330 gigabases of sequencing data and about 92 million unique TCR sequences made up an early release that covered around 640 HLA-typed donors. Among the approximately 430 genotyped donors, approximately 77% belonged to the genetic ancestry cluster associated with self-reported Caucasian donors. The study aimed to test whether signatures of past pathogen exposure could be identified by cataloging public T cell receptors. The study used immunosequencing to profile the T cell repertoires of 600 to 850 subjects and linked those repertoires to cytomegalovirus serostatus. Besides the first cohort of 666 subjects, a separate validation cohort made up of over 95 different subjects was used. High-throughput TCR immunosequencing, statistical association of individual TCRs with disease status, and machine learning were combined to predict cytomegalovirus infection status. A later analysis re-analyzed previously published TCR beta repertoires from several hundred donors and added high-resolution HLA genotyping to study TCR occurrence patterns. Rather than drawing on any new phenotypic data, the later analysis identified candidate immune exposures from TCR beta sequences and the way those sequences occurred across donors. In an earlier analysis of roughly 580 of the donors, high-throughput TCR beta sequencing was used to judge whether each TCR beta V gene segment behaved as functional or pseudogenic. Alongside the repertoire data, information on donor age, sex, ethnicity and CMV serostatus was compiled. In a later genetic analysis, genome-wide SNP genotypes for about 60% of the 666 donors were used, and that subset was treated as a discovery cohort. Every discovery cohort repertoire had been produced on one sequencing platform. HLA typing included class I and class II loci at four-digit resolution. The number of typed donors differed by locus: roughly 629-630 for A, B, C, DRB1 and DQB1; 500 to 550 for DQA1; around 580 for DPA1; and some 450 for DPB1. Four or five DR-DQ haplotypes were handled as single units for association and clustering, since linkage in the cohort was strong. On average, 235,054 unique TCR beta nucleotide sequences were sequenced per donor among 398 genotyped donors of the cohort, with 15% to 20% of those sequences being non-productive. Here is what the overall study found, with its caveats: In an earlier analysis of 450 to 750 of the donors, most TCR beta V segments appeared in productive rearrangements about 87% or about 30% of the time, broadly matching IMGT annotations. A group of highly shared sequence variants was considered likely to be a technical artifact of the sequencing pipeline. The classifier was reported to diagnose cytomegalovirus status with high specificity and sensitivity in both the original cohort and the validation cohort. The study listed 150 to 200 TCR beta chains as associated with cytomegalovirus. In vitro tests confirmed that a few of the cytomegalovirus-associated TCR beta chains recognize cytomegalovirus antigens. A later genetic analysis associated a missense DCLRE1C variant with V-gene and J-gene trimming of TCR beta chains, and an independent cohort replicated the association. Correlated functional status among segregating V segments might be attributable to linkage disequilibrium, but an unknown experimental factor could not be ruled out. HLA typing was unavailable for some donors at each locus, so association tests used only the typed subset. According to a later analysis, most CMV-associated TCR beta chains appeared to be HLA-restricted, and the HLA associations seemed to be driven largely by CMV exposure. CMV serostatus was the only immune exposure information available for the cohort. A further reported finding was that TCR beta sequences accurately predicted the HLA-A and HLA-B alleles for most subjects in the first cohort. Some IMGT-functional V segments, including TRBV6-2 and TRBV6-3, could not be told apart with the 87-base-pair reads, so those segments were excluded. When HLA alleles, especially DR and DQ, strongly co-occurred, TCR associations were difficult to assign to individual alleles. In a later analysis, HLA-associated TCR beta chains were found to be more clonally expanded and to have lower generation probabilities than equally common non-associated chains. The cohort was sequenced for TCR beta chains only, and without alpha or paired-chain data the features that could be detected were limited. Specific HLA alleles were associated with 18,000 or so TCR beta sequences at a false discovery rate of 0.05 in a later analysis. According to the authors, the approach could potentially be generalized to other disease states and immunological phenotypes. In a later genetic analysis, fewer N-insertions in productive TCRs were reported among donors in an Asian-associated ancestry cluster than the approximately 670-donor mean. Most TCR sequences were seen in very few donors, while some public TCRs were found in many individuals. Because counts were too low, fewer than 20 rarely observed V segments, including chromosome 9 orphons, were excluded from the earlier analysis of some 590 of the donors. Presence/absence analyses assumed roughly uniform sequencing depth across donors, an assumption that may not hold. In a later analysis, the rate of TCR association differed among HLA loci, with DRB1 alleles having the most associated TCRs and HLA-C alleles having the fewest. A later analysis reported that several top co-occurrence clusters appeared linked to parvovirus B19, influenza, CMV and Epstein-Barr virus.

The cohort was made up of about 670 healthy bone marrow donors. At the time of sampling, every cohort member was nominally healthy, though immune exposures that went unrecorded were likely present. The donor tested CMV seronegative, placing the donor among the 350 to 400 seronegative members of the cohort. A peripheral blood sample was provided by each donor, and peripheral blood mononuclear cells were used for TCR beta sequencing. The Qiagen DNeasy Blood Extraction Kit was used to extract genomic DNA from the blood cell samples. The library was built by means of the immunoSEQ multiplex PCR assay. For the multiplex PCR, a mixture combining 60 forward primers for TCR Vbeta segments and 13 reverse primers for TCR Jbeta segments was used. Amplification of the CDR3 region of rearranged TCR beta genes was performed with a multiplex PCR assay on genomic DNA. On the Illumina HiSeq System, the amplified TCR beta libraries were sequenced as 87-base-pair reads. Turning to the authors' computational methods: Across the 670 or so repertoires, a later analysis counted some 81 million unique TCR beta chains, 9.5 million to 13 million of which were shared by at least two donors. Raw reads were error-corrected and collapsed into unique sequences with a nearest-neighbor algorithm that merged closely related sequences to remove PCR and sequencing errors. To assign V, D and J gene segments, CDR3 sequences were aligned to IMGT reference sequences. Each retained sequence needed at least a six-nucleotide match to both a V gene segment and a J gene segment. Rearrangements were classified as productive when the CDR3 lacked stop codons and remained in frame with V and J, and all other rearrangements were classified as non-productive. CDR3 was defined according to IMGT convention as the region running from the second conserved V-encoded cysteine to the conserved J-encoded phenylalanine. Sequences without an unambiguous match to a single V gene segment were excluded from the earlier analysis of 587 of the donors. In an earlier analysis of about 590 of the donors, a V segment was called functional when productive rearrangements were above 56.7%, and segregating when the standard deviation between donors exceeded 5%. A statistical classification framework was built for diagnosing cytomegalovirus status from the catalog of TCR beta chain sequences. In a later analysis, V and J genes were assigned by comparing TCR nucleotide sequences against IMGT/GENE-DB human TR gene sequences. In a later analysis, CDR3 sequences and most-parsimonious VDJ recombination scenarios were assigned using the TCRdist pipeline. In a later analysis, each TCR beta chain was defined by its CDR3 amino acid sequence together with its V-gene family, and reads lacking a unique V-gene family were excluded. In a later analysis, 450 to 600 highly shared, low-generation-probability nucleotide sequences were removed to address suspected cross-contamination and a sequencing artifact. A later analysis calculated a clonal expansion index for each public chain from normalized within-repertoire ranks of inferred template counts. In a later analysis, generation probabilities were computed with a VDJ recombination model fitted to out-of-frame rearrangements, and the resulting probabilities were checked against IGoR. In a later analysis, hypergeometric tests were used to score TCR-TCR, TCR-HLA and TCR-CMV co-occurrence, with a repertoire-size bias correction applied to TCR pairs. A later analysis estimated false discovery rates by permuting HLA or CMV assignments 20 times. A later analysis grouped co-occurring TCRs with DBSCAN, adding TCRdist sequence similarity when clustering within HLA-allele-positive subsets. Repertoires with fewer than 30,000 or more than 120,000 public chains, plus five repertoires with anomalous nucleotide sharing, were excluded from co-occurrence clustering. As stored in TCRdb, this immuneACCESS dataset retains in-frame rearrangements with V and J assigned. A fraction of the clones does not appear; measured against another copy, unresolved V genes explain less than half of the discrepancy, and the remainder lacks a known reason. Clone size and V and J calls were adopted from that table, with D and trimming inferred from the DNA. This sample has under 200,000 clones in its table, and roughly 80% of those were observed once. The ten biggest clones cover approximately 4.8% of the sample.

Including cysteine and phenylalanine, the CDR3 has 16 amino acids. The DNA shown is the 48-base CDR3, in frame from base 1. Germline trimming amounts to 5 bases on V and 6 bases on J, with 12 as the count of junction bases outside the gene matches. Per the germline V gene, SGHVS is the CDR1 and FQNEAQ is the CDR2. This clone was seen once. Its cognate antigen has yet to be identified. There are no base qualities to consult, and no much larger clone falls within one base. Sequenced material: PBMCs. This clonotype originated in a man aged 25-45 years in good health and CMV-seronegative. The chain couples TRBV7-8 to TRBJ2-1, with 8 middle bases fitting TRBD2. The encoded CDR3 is CASSPDVAGKVNEQFF. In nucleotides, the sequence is TGTGCCAGCAGCCCAGACGTAGCGGGGAAGGTCAATGAGCAGTTCTTC. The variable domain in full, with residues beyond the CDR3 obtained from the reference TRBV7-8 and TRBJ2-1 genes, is GAGVSQSPRYKVAKRGQDVALRCDPISGHVSLFWYQQALGQGPEFLTYFQNEAQLDKSGLPSDRFFAERPEGSVSTLKIQRTQQEDSAVYLCASSPDVAGKVNEQFFGPGTRLTVL.